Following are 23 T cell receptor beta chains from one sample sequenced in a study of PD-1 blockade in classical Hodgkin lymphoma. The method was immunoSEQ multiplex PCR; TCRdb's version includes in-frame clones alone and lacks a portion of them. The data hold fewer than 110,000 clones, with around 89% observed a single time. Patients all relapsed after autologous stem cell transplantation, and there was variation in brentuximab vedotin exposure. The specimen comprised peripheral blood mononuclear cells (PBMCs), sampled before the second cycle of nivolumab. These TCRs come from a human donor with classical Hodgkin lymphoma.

CDR3 nucleotide sequence: TGTGCCAGCAGAAACTCAGGGGGCACCGGGGAGCTGTTTTTT. Protein sequence: CASRNSGGTGELFF. The gene calls are TRBV25-1 and TRBJ2-2; 7 nucleotides line up with TRBD1. The CDR3 consists of 14 residues. The junction had 5 bases not matched to a gene; V was cut back by 6 bases and J by 4 bases. From germline, CDR1 is MGHDK and CDR2 SYGVNS.

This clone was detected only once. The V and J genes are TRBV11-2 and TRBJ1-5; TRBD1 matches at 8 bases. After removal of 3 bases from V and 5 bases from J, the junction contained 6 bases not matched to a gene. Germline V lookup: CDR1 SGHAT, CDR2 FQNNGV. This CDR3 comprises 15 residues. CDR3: CASSFDRGSHQPQHF. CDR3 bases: TGTGCCAGCAGCTTTGACAGGGGATCTCATCAGCCCCAGCATTTT.

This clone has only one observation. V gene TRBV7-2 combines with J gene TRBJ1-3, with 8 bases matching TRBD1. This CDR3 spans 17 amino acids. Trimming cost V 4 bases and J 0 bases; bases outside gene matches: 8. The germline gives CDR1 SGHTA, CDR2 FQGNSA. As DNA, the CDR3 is TGTGCCAGCAGCTCATGGGGACAGGAGAGCTCTGGAAACACCATATATTTT. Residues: CASSSWGQESSGNTIYF.

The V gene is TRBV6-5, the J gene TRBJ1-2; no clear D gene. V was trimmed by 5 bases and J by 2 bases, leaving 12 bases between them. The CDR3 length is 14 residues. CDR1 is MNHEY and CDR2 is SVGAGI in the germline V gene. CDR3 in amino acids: CASSNWLKNYGYTF. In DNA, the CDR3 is TGTGCCAGCAGTAATTGGCTGAAAAACTATGGCTACACCTTC.

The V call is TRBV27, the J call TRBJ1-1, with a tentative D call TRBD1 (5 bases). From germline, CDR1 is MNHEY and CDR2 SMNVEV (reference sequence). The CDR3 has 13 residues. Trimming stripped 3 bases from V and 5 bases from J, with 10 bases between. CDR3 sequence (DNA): TGTGCCAGCAGTTTGGGACTCTGGACTGAAGCTTTCTTT. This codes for CASSLGLWTEAFF.

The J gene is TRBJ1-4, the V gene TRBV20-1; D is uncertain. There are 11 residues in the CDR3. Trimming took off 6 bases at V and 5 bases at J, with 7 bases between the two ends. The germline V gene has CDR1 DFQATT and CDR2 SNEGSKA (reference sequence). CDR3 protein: CSAGKNEKLFF. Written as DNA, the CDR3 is TGCAGTGCAGGGAAGAATGAAAAACTGTTTTTT.

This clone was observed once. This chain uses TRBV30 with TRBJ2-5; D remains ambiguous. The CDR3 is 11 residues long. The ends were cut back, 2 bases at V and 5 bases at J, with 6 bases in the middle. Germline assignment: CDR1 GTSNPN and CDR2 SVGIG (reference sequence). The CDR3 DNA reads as TGTGCCTGGAGTCCAAGTGAGACCCAGTACTTC. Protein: CAWSPSETQYF.

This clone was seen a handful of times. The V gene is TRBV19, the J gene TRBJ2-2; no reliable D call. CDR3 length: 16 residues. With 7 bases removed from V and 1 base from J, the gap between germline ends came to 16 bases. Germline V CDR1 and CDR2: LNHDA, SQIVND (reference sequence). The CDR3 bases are TGTGCCAGTACCCATCCCCCTTACAGGAACACCGGGGAGCTGTTTTTT. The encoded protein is CASTHPPYRNTGELFF.

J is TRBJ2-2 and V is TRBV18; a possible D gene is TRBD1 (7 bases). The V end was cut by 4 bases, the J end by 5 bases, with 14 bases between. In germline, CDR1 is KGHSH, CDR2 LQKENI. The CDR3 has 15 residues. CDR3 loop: CASSQGQAGTGELFF. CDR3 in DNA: TGTGCCAGCTCACAAGGACAGGCGGGGACCGGGGAGCTGTTTTTT.

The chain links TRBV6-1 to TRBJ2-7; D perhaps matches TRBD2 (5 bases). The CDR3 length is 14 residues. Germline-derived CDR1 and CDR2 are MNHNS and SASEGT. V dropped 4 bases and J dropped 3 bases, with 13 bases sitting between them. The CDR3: CASSADGVNYEQYF. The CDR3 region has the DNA TGTGCCAGCAGTGCTGACGGGGTGAACTACGAGCAGTACTTC.

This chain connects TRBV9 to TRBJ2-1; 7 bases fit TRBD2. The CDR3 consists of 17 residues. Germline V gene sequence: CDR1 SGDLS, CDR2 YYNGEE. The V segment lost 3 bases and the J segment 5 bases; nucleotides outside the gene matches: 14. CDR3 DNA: TGTGCCAGCAGCGAGGTGGGGGGGACCAAGGGGAACAATGAGCAGTTCTTC. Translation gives CASSEVGGTKGNNEQFF.

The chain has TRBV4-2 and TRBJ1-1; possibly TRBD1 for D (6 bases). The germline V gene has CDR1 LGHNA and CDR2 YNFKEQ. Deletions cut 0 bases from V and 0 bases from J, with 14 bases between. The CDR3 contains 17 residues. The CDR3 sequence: CASSQDLVGGLNTEAFF. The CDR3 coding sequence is TGTGCCAGCAGCCAAGATCTTGTGGGGGGCCTGAACACTGAAGCTTTCTTT.

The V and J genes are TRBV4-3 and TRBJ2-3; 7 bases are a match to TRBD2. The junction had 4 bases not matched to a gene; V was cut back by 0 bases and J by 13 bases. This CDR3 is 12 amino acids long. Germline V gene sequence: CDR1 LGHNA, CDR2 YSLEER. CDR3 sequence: CASSQDPLAEYF. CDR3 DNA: TGCGCCAGCAGCCAAGACCCCCTAGCGGAGTATTTT.

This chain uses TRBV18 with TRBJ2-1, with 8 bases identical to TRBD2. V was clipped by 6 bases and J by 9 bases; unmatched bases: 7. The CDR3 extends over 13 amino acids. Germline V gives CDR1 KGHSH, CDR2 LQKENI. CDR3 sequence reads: CASSLAGLGEQFF. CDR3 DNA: TGTGCCAGCTCCTTAGCGGGGCTGGGTGAGCAGTTCTTC.

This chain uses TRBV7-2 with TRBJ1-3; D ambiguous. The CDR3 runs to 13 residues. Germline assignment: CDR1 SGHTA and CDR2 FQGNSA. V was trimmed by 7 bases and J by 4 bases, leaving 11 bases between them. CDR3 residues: CASKERSGNTIYF. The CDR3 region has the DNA TGTGCCAGCAAGGAGAGGTCGGGAAACACCATATATTTT.

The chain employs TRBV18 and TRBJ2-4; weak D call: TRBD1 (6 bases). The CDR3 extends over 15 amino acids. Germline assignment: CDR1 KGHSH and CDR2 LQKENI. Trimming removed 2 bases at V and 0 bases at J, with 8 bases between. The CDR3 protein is CASSPEQGAKNIQYF. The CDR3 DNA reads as TGTGCCAGCTCACCAGAACAGGGAGCCAAAAACATTCAGTACTTC.

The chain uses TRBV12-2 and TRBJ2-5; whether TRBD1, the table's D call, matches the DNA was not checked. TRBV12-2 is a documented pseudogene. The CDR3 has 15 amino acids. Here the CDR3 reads CASRLPDRGRETQYF. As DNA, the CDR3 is TGTGCAAGTCGCTTACCGGACAGGGGGCGAGAGACCCAGTACTTC.

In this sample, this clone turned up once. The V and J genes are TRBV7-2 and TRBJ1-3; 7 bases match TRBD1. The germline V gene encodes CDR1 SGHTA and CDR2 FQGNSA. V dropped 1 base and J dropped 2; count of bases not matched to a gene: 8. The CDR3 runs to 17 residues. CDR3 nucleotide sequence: TGTGCCAGCAGCTTAGGACAGGGTTCGATAACTGGAAACACCATATATTTT. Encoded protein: CASSLGQGSITGNTIYF.

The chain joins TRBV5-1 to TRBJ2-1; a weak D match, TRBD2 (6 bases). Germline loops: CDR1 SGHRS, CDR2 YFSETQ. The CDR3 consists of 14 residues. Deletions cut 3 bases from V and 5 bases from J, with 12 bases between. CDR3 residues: CASSSTPGDNEQFF. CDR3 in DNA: TGCGCCAGCAGCTCAACCCCGGGGGACAATGAGCAGTTCTTC.

CDR3 in amino acids: CASSSFRDTYEQYF. Written as DNA, the CDR3 is TGTGCCAGCAGTTCCTTCCGGGACACCTACGAGCAGTACTTC. This chain uses TRBV6-5 with TRBJ2-7; perhaps TRBD1 as D (6 bases). The V gene's germline CDR1 is MNHEY and CDR2 SVGAGI. Trimming removed 4 bases from V and 2 bases from J, with 12 bases in between. The CDR3 totals 14 residues.

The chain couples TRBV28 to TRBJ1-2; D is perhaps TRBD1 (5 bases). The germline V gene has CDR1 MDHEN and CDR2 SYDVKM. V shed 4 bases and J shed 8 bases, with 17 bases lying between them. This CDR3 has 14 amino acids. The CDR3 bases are TGTGCCAGCAGTTATTCCCGGGGCTCGGGGGGCTACACCTTC. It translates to CASSYSRGSGGYTF.

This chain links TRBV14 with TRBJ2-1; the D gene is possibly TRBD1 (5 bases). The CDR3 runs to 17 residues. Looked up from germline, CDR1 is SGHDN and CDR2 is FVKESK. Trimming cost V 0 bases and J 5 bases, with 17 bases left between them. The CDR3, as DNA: TGTGCCAGCAGCCAAGATCGCCTACTCAGGGAAAACAATGAGCAGTTCTTC. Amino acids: CASSQDRLLRENNEQFF. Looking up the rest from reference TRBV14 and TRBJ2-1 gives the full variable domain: EAGVTQFPSHSVIEKGQTVTLRCDPISGHDNLYWYRRVMGKEIKFLLHFVKESKQDESGMPNNRFLAERTGGTYSTLKVQPAELEDSGVYFCASSQDRLLRENNEQFFGPGTRLTVL.

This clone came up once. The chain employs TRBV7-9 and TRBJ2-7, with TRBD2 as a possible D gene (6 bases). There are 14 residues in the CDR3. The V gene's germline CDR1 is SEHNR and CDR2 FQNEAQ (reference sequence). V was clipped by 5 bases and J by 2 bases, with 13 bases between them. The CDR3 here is CASSVGGEAYEQYF. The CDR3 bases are TGTGCCAGCAGCGTAGGTGGGGAGGCCTACGAGCAGTACTTC.